The clone carrying this T cell receptor (beta chain) came up many times. Its antigen is currently unknown. This record comes from a study of regulatory T cells in long-lasting Graves disease. Described time point: newly diagnosed GD, antithyroid drugs for less than 3 months. The TCR library used RNA extracted from PBMCs. Through Arm-PCR of CDR3 regions and iRepertoire HTBI primers, TCR beta libraries were built. In the original analysis: Looking across samples, the authors found roughly 58 TRBV and some 15 TRBJ segments. TCRdb itself ran the multiplex PCR reads through MiXCR, one entry per CDR3 protein. In this record, the V and J calls reflect TCRdb's handling and not the investigators' own analysis. Of roughly 430,000 distinct CDR3 sequences listed, about 15% are singletons. General observations from the study: Relative to new patients (under 1,000), persistent patients exhibited greater sharing of public clonotypes (2,741). Persistent disease favored TRBV28, TRBJ1-2 and TRBJ2-5.

Trimming at V came to 1 base and at J to 5 bases, leaving 6 bases not matched to a gene. The CDR3 runs 15 residues. Per germline, CDR1 SGHRS and CDR2 YFSETQ. A further study also used this sample, focusing on T cells in Graves' hyperthyroidism and ophthalmopathy. That publication notes: Primed by the HTBI set, a first-round RT-PCR was run on the TCR CDR3.

The chain couples TRBV5-1 to TRBJ2-3; 8 positions agree with TRBD2. The sequencing used peripheral blood mononuclear cells (PBMCs), collected at new diagnosis, from a patient treated with antithyroid drugs. The sequence was obtained from a woman aged 30 to 39 with Graves disease. The CDR3 region has the DNA TGCGCCAGCAGCTTGACGGGAGGGTACGGAGATACGCAGTATTTT. Encoded protein: CASSLTGGYGDTQYF.